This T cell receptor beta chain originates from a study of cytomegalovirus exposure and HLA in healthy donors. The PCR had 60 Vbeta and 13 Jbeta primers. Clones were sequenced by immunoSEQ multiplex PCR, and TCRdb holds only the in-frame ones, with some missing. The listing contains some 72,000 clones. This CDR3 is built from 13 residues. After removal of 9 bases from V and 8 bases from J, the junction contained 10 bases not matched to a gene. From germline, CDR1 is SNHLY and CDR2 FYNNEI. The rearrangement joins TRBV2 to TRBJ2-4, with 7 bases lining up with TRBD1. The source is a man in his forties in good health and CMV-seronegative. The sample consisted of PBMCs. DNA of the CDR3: TGTGCCAGTAAAACCCAGCAGGGGGACATTCAGTACTTC. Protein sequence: CASKTQQGDIQYF.